The 13 T cell receptor beta chains below come from one sample, sequenced in a study of T cells in Graves' hyperthyroidism and ophthalmopathy. Regions amplified from RNA transcripts were the TCR beta CDR3 regions. During a first-round RT-PCR of the TCR CDR3, the HTBI primer set was used. TCRdb processed the multiplex PCR reads anew with MiXCR; each CDR3 protein has one entry. The data contain some 800,000 distinct CDR3 sequences, over 35% of them singletons. What was sequenced was blood. The receptor source for this set is a man between 18 and 29 years old with Graves' hyperthyroidism.

This chain connects TRBV7-3 to TRBJ1-1, with D hard to call. The V end was cut by 10 bases, the J end by 0 bases, with 15 bases between. The V gene's germline CDR1 is SGHTA and CDR2 FQGTGA. The length of the CDR3 is 14 residues. The CDR3: CATQEGSMNTEAFF. The CDR3 DNA follows: TGTGCCACTCAGGAAGGCTCCATGAACACTGAAGCTTTCTTT.

This clonotype was picked up many times. V usage is TRBV9 and J usage is TRBJ1-2; perhaps TRBD1 as D (5 bases). V was cut by 6 bases and J by 7 bases, with 7 bases left in between. The CDR3 sequence is 10 residues long. Germline CDR1 and CDR2: SGDLS and YYNGEE. This chain's CDR3 is CASKGIGYTF. The CDR3 DNA reads as TGTGCCAGCAAGGGGATTGGCTACACCTTC.

Notes on this clonotype: Since a much larger clone is just one base distant, this may be a read error. The chain recombines TRBV29-1 with TRBJ1-3; D is undetermined. Germline loops: CDR1 SQVTM, CDR2 ANQGSEA. The CDR3 loop spans 12 amino acids. V was pared by 0 bases and J by 8 bases, with 8 bases between. The DNA for the CDR3 is TGCAGCGTTGAAGATGGGAGAGACACCATATATTTT. This codes for CSVEDGRDTIYF. Supplemented by reference TRBV29-1 and TRBJ1-3, the full variable domain reads SAVISQKPSRDICQRGTSLTIQCQVDSQVTMMFWYRQQPGQSLTLIATANQGSEATYESGFVIDKFPISRPNLTFSTLTVSNMSPEDSSIYLCSVEDGRDTIYFGEGSWLTVV.

J is TRBJ2-7 and V is TRBV20-1; 9 nucleotides agree with TRBD1. The junction had 8 bases not matched to a gene; V was cut back by 5 bases and J by 6 bases. The CDR3 covers 13 residues. Germline-derived CDR1 and CDR2 are DFQATT and SNEGSKA (reference sequence). CDR3 sequence reads: CSAGARQGGEQYF. CDR3 nucleotide sequence: TGCAGTGCTGGCGCGAGACAGGGGGGCGAGCAGTACTTC.

The chain joins TRBV10-3 to TRBJ2-1, with TRBD1 identical over 10 bases. The CDR3 spans 14 residues. V trimming: 2 bases; J trimming: 7 bases; junction bases outside the gene matches: 2. The germline V gene encodes CDR1 ENHRY and CDR2 SYGVKD. The CDR3 sequence: CAISEPDRGNEQFF. DNA for the CDR3: TGTGCCATCAGTGAGCCGGACAGGGGGAATGAGCAGTTCTTC.

The chain joins TRBV10-3 to TRBJ1-5; D unresolved. In germline, CDR1 is ENHRY, CDR2 SYGVKD. The V end lost 7 bases, the J end lost 3 bases, and 13 bases lay between the germline ends. The CDR3 has 14 residues. CDR3 protein: CAIIPHGFNQPQHF. For the CDR3, the DNA is TGTGCCATCATCCCCCACGGGTTCAATCAGCCCCAGCATTTT.

The chain joins TRBV7-8 to TRBJ1-2; 10 nucleotides line up with TRBD1. There are 16 residues in the CDR3. V shed 5 bases, J shed 7 bases, and the junction held 13 bases outside the gene matches. Germline assignment: CDR1 SGHVS and CDR2 FQNEAQ. Here the CDR3 reads CASSPQSWDRGAGYTF. The CDR3 DNA is TGTGCCAGCAGCCCCCAGTCCTGGGACAGGGGAGCTGGCTACACCTTC.

The chain employs TRBV7-9 and TRBJ1-3; D unclear. Trimming left V 7 bases short and J 2 bases short, with 12 bases between. Germline CDR1 is SEHNR and CDR2 is FQNEAQ (reference sequence). The CDR3 has 14 residues. Here the CDR3 DNA reads TGTGCCAGCAAGGATGGTCTTGCTGGAAACACCATATATTTT. Translating gives CASKDGLAGNTIYF.

This clonotype came up a few times. This chain links TRBV19 with TRBJ2-2; D unclear. Germline V gene lookup returns CDR1 LNHDA and CDR2 SQIVND (reference sequence). The CDR3 is 11 amino acids. V shed 3 bases and J shed 9 bases, with 5 bases lying between them. This CDR3 reads CASSISRELFF. CDR3 bases: TGTGCCAGTAGTATCAGCCGGGAGCTGTTTTTT.

This clonotype came up a few times. The CDR3 DNA follows: TGCGCCAGCAGCAAGGGACAGGGATGGGACACCATATATTTT. This codes for CASSKGQGWDTIYF. The chain joins TRBV5-1 to TRBJ1-3, with 9 bases fitting TRBD1. V shed 4 bases and J 8 bases; nucleotides not matched to a gene: 7. CDR3 length: 14 residues. CDR1 and CDR2 (germline): SGHRS, YFSETQ.

Here the CDR3 DNA reads TGTGCCAGCAGTCGCCGTCGGTGGGATGAAAAACTGTTTTTT. Residues: CASSRRRWDEKLFF. The chain recombines TRBV25-1 with TRBJ1-4; D unclear. The germline gives CDR1 MGHDK, CDR2 SYGVNS. V was pared by 5 bases and J by 6 bases, with 13 bases between. CDR3 length: 14 residues.

This chain uses TRBV20-1 with TRBJ1-5; no definite D call. The CDR3 runs to 12 residues. Trimming pared 0 bases from V and 3 bases from J, leaving 3 bases between. Germline-derived CDR1 and CDR2 are DFQATT and SNEGSKA (reference sequence). In DNA form, the CDR3 reads TGCAGTGCTAGAGACCTCAATCAGCCCCAGCATTTT. Translated: CSARDLNQPQHF.

This clonotype was recorded at least ten times. The J gene is TRBJ2-5, the V gene TRBV7-8; D ambiguous. In germline, CDR1 is SGHVS, CDR2 FQNEAQ. V was trimmed by 0 bases and J by 6 bases, leaving 11 bases between them. CDR3 length: 14 residues. CDR3 amino acids: CASSLALAVKTQYF. In nucleotides, the CDR3 is TGTGCCAGCAGCTTAGCGCTTGCGGTAAAGACCCAGTACTTC.